This T cell receptor (beta chain) was identified in a study of blood T cell repertoires in COVID-19. About the research overall: Samples of COVID-19 (acute and convalescent) were obtained from the United States, Italy and Spain. The analysed material was cDNA or gDNA that came from T cells, B-cell-depleted T cells, or PBMCs.

Authors' analysis steps: Quantification of nucleated cells was approximated via reference gene primer amplification. Assay: immunoSEQ multiplex PCR; the TCRdb copy retains only in-frame clones and omits some. V, J and clone size are taken as reported in that table, and D and trimming were inferred from the DNA itself. The sample has approximately 150,000 clones, roughly four fifths seen once; the top ten hold roughly 13%. The clonotype was recovered from a man aged 65 to 85 who had recovered from COVID-19. Sequencing was performed on peripheral blood.

The CDR3 coding sequence is TGTGCCAGCAGCGTAGGGGCTAGCACGAACACCGGGGAGCTGTTTTTT. Amino acids: CASSVGASTNTGELFF. This chain connects TRBV9 to TRBJ2-2, with a possible D match to TRBD2 (5 bases). CDR3 length: 16 amino acids. The V end lost 0 bases, the J end lost 0 bases, and 9 bases lay between the germline ends. Germline V gene data show CDR1 as SGDLS and CDR2 as YYNGEE. Drawing the rest from reference TRBV9 and TRBJ2-2, the complete variable domain is DSGVTQTPKHLITATGQRVTLRCSPRSGDLSVYWYQQSLDQGLQFLIQYYNGEERAKGNILERFSAQQFPDLHSELNLSSLELGDSALYFCASSVGASTNTGELFFGEGSRLTVL.